The 21 T cell receptor beta chains presented below share a single source sample, sequenced in a study of T cells in Graves' hyperthyroidism and ophthalmopathy. There were TCR beta CDR3 regions amplified from RNA transcripts. With the HTBI primer set, the TCR CDR3 went through a first round of RT-PCR. From the multiplex PCR reads, TCRdb called clonotypes with MiXCR, one entry per CDR3 protein. The sample holds hundreds of thousands of distinct CDR3 sequences; approximately 40% are singletons and the top ten take 7.5% to 9.5%. Specimen: blood. The receptors come from a young man with Graves' hyperthyroidism.

The sample holds many counts of this clonotype. The gene calls are TRBV10-2 and TRBJ1-1; 9 bases align to TRBD1. The germline gives CDR1 WSHSY, CDR2 SAAADI. The V segment lost 7 bases and the J segment 5 bases; nucleotides outside the gene matches: 5. The CDR3 contains 13 residues. The CDR3 sequence: CASNGQGRTEAFF. In DNA, the CDR3 is TGCGCCAGCAACGGACAGGGGAGGACTGAAGCTTTCTTT.

The rearrangement joins TRBV7-9 to TRBJ1-2; possible D gene TRBD1, 6 bases. Between the trimmed V and J ends, which lost 3 bases and 6 bases, there was a span of 8 bases. Germline V CDR1 and CDR2: SEHNR, FQNEAQ (reference sequence). The CDR3 has 12 residues. The CDR3, as DNA: TGTGCCAGCAGCTTGGGGGCCCATGGCTACACCTTC. Its translation is CASSLGAHGYTF. The full variable domain, completed using reference TRBV7-9 and TRBJ1-2, is DTGVSQNPRHKITKRGQNVTFRCDPISEHNRLYWYRQTLGQGPEFLTYFQNEAQLEKSRLLSDRFSAERPKGSFSTLEIQRTEQGDSAMYLCASSLGAHGYTFGSGTRLTVV.

This chain joins TRBV2 and TRBJ1-6, with TRBD1 identical over 9 bases. CDR3 length: 14 residues. In germline, CDR1 is SNHLY, CDR2 FYNNEI. V was clipped by 3 bases and J by 7 bases; unmatched bases: 1. CDR3 region: CASSDDRGNSPLHF. The CDR3 nucleotides are TGTGCCAGCAGTGATGACAGGGGGAATTCACCCCTCCACTTT. Looking up the rest from reference TRBV2 and TRBJ1-6 gives the full variable domain: EPEVTQTPSHQVTQMGQEVILRCVPISNHLYFYWYRQILGQKVEFLVSFYNNEISEKSEIFDDQFSVERPDGSNFTLKIRSTKLEDSAMYFCASSDDRGNSPLHFGNGTRLTVT.

This clonotype occurred a few times. The chain recombines TRBV5-4 with TRBJ2-2, with 9 bases matching TRBD1. The CDR3 consists of 15 residues. In germline, CDR1 is SGHNT, CDR2 YYREEE (reference sequence). Germline trimming cut 6 bases from V and 3 bases from J; bases unmatched to any gene: 6. The CDR3 coding sequence is TGTGCCAGCAAACCGGGACAGGGACACACCGGGGAGCTGTTTTTT. This encodes CASKPGQGHTGELFF.

This clonotype was seen a handful of times. The chain uses TRBV7-2 and TRBJ2-5; a weak D match, TRBD1 (6 bases). The V end lost 2 bases, the J end lost 7 bases, and 11 bases lay between the germline ends. The CDR3 is 13 amino acids. CDR1 is SGHTA, CDR2 FQGNSA, per germline. This chain's CDR3 is CASSLRGGRTQYF. CDR3 nucleotide sequence: TGTGCCAGCAGCTTACGAGGGGGTAGGACCCAGTACTTC.

Points on this clonotype: This may come from a read error, since a much larger clone is one base off. The chain is built from TRBV24-1 and TRBJ1-1, with 10 bases aligning to TRBD1. Germline values: CDR1 KGHDR, CDR2 SFDVKD. This CDR3 is built from 15 residues. Losses at the gene ends were 4 bases for V and 5 bases for J; bases not matched to a gene: 6. The CDR3 reads CATSDTGTGVTEAFF. Written as DNA, the CDR3 is TGTGCCACCAGTGACACCGGGACAGGGGTAACTGAAGCTTTCTTT.

This clonotype turned up a few times. The chain couples TRBV9 to TRBJ1-2; 9 bases are shared with TRBD1. J gave up 4 bases and V 4 bases, and 8 bases lay outside the gene matches. CDR3 length: 15 amino acids. CDR1 and CDR2 from the germline V gene are SGDLS and YYNGEE. CDR3 sequence (DNA): TGTGCCAGCAGCCCCGGGGACAGGGCCCTCTATGGCTACACCTTC. This encodes CASSPGDRALYGYTF.

As to this clonotype: The junction departs from germline at one end; a sequencing error may be responsible. This chain joins TRBV5-1 and TRBJ2-5, with a tentative D call TRBD2 (6 bases). CDR3 length equals 14 residues. Germline V CDR1 and CDR2: SGHRS, YFSETQ. The CDR3 region is CASSLGASAETQYF. The CDR3 DNA reads as TGTGCCAGCAGCTTAGGGGCTAGCGCGGAGACCCAGTACTTC.

This clonotype was recorded many times. This chain joins TRBV10-2 and TRBJ2-2, with D unclear. Germline assignment: CDR1 WSHSY and CDR2 SAAADI. The V gene lost 8 bases and the J gene lost 2 bases, with 15 bases spanning the gap. The CDR3 is made up of 15 amino acids. Written as DNA, the CDR3 is TGCGCCAGCCGCGACGAACATATTAACACCGGGGAGCTGTTTTTT. Its translation is CASRDEHINTGELFF.

This clonotype was detected ten times or more. The chain recombines TRBV20-1 with TRBJ1-2; 10 bases fit TRBD1. V gave up 3 bases and J gave up 1 base; unmatched junction bases: 8. The CDR3 has 16 residues. CDR1 is DFQATT and CDR2 is SNEGSKA in the germline V gene (reference sequence). The CDR3 DNA is TGCAGTGCTAGTGCCTTAGGGGACAGGGGTAACTATGGCTACACCTTC. This codes for CSASALGDRGNYGYTF.

The rearrangement links TRBV7-9 to TRBJ2-5; 10 bases are a match to TRBD1. Germline V gene data show CDR1 as SEHNR and CDR2 as FQNEAQ (reference sequence). V lost 4 bases to trimming and J lost 1 base; unmatched junction nucleotides: 3. The CDR3 spans 15 residues. CDR3 amino acids: CASSSGQGTQETQYF. CDR3 DNA: TGTGCCAGCAGCTCGGGACAGGGGACCCAAGAGACCCAGTACTTC.

This clonotype was counted a few times. The chain couples TRBV6-1 to TRBJ1-2; 8 nucleotides agree with TRBD1. This CDR3 has 15 amino acids. Germline V gives CDR1 MNHNS, CDR2 SASEGT. V shed 2 bases, J shed 4 bases, and the junction held 6 bases outside the gene matches. The CDR3 DNA sequence: TGTGCCAGCAGTGAACTGGACAGGGCGGGCTATGGCTACACCTTC. Protein: CASSELDRAGYGYTF.

In its sample, this clonotype was seen a few times. The CDR3 coding sequence is TGTGCCAGCAGCCCCGAGATAGCGGGGGGCCACTACGAGCAGTACTTC. Translated, it gives CASSPEIAGGHYEQYF. The rearrangement links TRBV7-2 to TRBJ2-7; 10 nucleotides align to TRBD2. This CDR3 has 16 amino acids. V shed 5 bases, J shed 3 bases, and the junction held 10 bases outside the gene matches. Per germline, CDR1 SGHTA and CDR2 FQGNSA.

This rearrangement joins TRBV19 to TRBJ1-4, with unresolved D. The V and J ends lost 5 bases and 0 bases respectively, with 10 bases between them. CDR1 and CDR2 from the germline V gene are LNHDA and SQIVND (reference sequence). There are 15 residues in the CDR3. The DNA for the CDR3 is TGTGCCAGTAGTTTCCAGGACTCAACTAATGAAAAACTGTTTTTT. Protein sequence: CASSFQDSTNEKLFF.

The gene calls are TRBV7-9 and TRBJ2-5; 10 positions agree with TRBD1. Trimming cost V 4 bases and J 6 bases; bases outside gene matches: 5. CDR3 length: 14 amino acids. In germline, CDR1 is SEHNR, CDR2 FQNEAQ (reference sequence). CDR3 nucleotide sequence: TGTGCCAGCAGCTCCCGGGACAGGGGAAAGACCCAGTACTTC. Encoded protein: CASSSRDRGKTQYF.

The chain links TRBV9 to TRBJ2-7, with a possible D match to TRBD2 (6 bases). In germline, CDR1 is SGDLS, CDR2 YYNGEE. Trimming pared 4 bases from V and 7 bases from J, leaving 15 bases between. The CDR3 covers 13 residues. Here the CDR3 reads CASSSGGVVEQYF. The CDR3, as DNA: TGTGCCAGCAGCTCAGGAGGGGTCGTTGAGCAGTACTTC.

Details on this clonotype: A single base separates this from a much larger clone, so it may be a read error. Because it lacks the conserved phenylalanine or tryptophan at the end, this CDR3 is likely a read error. J is TRBJ2-7 and V is TRBV29-1, with 7 bases lining up with TRBD1. The V gene's germline CDR1 is SQVTM and CDR2 ANQGSEA. The trim removed 6 bases at V and 3 bases at J, leaving 8 bases unmatched. There are 13 residues in the CDR3. The CDR3 bases are TGCAGCGTGACAGGGTACACCATCTACGAGCAGTACCTC. Translating it yields CSVTGYTIYEQYL.

This clonotype was seen a handful of times. This sequence joins TRBV20-1 and TRBJ2-5, with TRBD2 matching 10 bases. V lost 6 bases and J lost 5; bases outside the gene matches: 6. This CDR3 spans 13 amino acids. The germline V gene has CDR1 DFQATT and CDR2 SNEGSKA (reference sequence). CDR3 sequence: CSAPSSGSETQYF. Here the CDR3 DNA reads TGCAGTGCCCCCTCTAGCGGGAGCGAGACCCAGTACTTC.

For this clonotype: The conserved phenylalanine or tryptophan normally closing the CDR3 is absent here, so this likely arose from a read error. The chain couples TRBV7-3 to TRBJ2-2, with a tentative D call TRBD1 (7 bases). V lost 4 bases and J 4 bases, leaving 13 bases between the germline ends. This CDR3 spans 15 amino acids. CDR1 is SGHTA and CDR2 is FQGTGA in the germline V gene. Here the CDR3 reads CASSSRQGGTGELFY. CDR3 sequence (DNA): TGTGCCAGCAGCTCAAGACAGGGAGGCACCGGGGAGCTGTTTTAT.

The rearrangement links TRBV5-4 to TRBJ1-1; TRBD1 agrees at 11 bases. Germline CDR1 is SGHNT and CDR2 is YYREEE (reference sequence). The length of the CDR3 is 14 residues. V gave up 5 bases and J gave up 7 bases; unmatched junction bases: 7. CDR3 amino acids: CASSSWDRGNEAFF. CDR3 bases: TGTGCCAGCAGTTCCTGGGACAGGGGGAATGAAGCTTTCTTT.

The chain couples TRBV7-2 to TRBJ2-3; maybe TRBD1 (5 bases). Per germline, CDR1 SGHTA and CDR2 FQGNSA. This CDR3 contains 17 residues. With 2 bases removed from V and 3 bases from J, the gap between germline ends came to 18 bases. CDR3 DNA sequence: TGTGCCAGCAGCTTAAAGGAACAGGATCGGTGGACAGATACGCAGTATTTT. This gives the protein CASSLKEQDRWTDTQYF.